This entry concerns a single T cell receptor (beta chain). Extracted RNA was reverse transcribed into cDNA, the sequencing template. Libraries were prepared by immunoSEQ multiplex PCR; TCRdb keeps only in-frame clonotypes and omits some of them. The sample has more than 100,000 clones; 50% to 55% are singletons. Treatment denoted: oral pan-JAK inhibitor, 5-10 mg twice daily. Peripheral blood samples and lesional scalp punch biopsies were obtained from alopecia areata patients. PBMC-derived CD4+ and CD8+ T cells were sorted. Germline V CDR1 and CDR2: GTSNPN, SVGIG (reference sequence). J gave up 2 bases and V 3 bases, and 6 bases lay outside the gene matches. The CDR3 has 14 amino acids. The data derive from a study of CD8+ T cells in alopecia areata.

The gene calls are TRBV30 and TRBJ1-1; the match to TRBD1 covers 7 bases. This specimen consisted of CD4+ T cells sorted from blood, obtained at week 4, from a patient treated with tofacitinib. The TCR originated in a human donor with alopecia areata. For the CDR3, the DNA is TGTGCCTGGAGAGGGGGACAGCCAAACACTGAAGCTTTCTTT. Translated: CAWRGGQPNTEAFF. Filled out from reference TRBV30 and TRBJ1-1, the complete variable domain reads SQTIHQWPATLVQPVGSPLSLECTVEGTSNPNLYWYRQAAGRGLQLLFYSVGIGQISSEVPQNLSASRPQDRQFILSSKKLLLSDSGFYLCAWRGGQPNTEAFFGQGTRLTVV.